Below are 10 T cell receptor beta chains sequenced from a single sample in a study of T cells and copy number aberrations in small-cell lung cancer. Sequencing used immunoSEQ multiplex PCR; TCRdb keeps in-frame clones, though not all of them. Among 1,500 to 2,000 clones listed, about four fifths were seen once. Material for sequencing was normal tissue next to the tumor. The receptors come from a man aged 60 to 75 with small cell lung cancer.

This clone appeared a few times. The CDR3 DNA is TGCGCCAGCAGCCAAGATGGAACCAGGAATGAAAAACTGTTTTTT. Translating gives CASSQDGTRNEKLFF. V gene TRBV4-1 combines with J gene TRBJ1-4, with no clear D. CDR1 is MGHRA and CDR2 is YSYEKL in the germline V gene. V was clipped by 0 bases and J by 5 bases, with 10 bases between them. CDR3 length equals 15 residues.

The J gene is TRBJ2-2, the V gene TRBV5-1; 12 positions agree with TRBD2. The V and J ends lost 3 bases and 4 bases, in that order; junction bases with no gene match: 4. The CDR3 is 16 amino acids. The germline CDR1 and CDR2 sequences are SGHRS and YFSETQ. The CDR3 sequence: CASSSGLAGRTGELFF. DNA of the CDR3: TGCGCCAGCAGCTCGGGACTAGCGGGCCGCACCGGGGAGCTGTTTTTT. The entire variable domain, with the rest obtained from reference TRBV5-1 and TRBJ2-2, is as follows: KAGVTQTPRYLIKTRGQQVTLSCSPISGHRSVSWYQQTPGQGLQFLFEYFSETQRNKGNFPGRFSGRQFSNSRSEMNVSTLELGDSALYLCASSSGLAGRTGELFFGEGSRLTVL.

The J gene is TRBJ2-7, the V gene TRBV13; 10 bases are a match to TRBD2. From germline, CDR1 is PRHDT and CDR2 FYEKMQ (reference sequence). J lost 3 bases, V lost 5 bases, and 7 bases had no gene match. The CDR3 runs 15 residues. The CDR3 region has the DNA TGTGCCAGCAGCCCGAAACTAGCGGGGAGCTACGAGCAGTACTTC. Its translation is CASSPKLAGSYEQYF.

The chain recombines TRBV29-1 with TRBJ1-1; D call uncertain. The V and J ends lost 6 bases and 5 bases respectively, with 16 bases between them. This CDR3 has 13 residues. Germline CDR1 is SQVTM and CDR2 is ANQGSEA. The CDR3, as DNA: TGCAGCGTCCTCTCATACCGGGGAACTGAAGCTTTCTTT. Protein product: CSVLSYRGTEAFF.

In this sample, this clone turned up once. The rearrangement joins TRBV7-4 to TRBJ1-4; the D gene is possibly TRBD1 (6 bases). Germline CDR1 reads SGHVT; CDR2 reads SQSDAQ. The CDR3 runs 17 residues. Between the trimmed V and J ends, which lost 1 base and 5 bases, there was a span of 17 bases. The CDR3 DNA reads TGTGCCAGCAGCTTAGTCGACCCTCGGGGGCCCAATGAAAAACTGTTTTTT. This gives the protein CASSLVDPRGPNEKLFF.

The rearrangement uses TRBV9 and TRBJ2-2, with no clear D. Per the germline V gene, CDR1 is SGDLS and CDR2 is YYNGEE. The CDR3 contains 13 residues. The germline V and J ends were trimmed by 0 bases and 6 bases, with 6 bases remaining between them. CDR3 amino acids: CASSVATAGELFF. CDR3 sequence (DNA): TGTGCCAGCAGCGTAGCTACGGCCGGGGAGCTGTTTTTT.

The J gene is TRBJ1-1, the V gene TRBV6-1; unclear D gene. The CDR3 contains 13 residues. Trimming shortened V by 1 base and J by 7 bases, and 10 bases separated the two germline ends. Germline CDR1 MNHNS, CDR2 SASEGT. The CDR3, as DNA: TGTGCCAGCAGTGAAGGTTACCACCTTGAAGCTTTCTTT. Encoded protein: CASSEGYHLEAFF.

The chain combines TRBV27 with TRBJ1-2, with D unresolved. Germline assignment: CDR1 MNHEY and CDR2 SMNVEV (reference sequence). V lost 3 bases and J lost 1, with 6 bases in between. The CDR3 covers 13 residues. In DNA, the CDR3 is TGTGCCAGCAGTTTTAATGATAACTATGGCTACACCTTC. This sequence encodes CASSFNDNYGYTF.

This rearrangement joins TRBV7-2 to TRBJ2-7; D ambiguous. V was shortened by 2 bases and J by 4 bases, with 15 bases between the two germline ends. Germline values: CDR1 SGHTA, CDR2 FQGNSA. The CDR3 has 15 amino acids. The DNA of the CDR3 is TGTGCCAGCAGCTTAAGACCCTCGAATCAGTACGAGCAGTACTTC. Protein: CASSLRPSNQYEQYF.

The CDR3 is CSVDTGNYGYTF. DNA for the CDR3: TGCAGCGTCGACACAGGAAACTATGGCTACACCTTC. The chain employs TRBV29-1 and TRBJ1-2, with D possibly TRBD1 on 5 matching bases. Per germline, CDR1 SQVTM and CDR2 ANQGSEA. The CDR3 has 12 amino acids. V was clipped by 6 bases and J by 2 bases, with 10 bases between them.